This is a list of T cell receptor beta chains from one sample in a study of identical twins. TCRdb reprocessed the 5' RACE reads via MiXCR and lists one record per CDR3 protein. Of roughly 470,000 distinct CDR3 sequences in the sample, 13% to 15% were seen once. A further study also used this sample, focusing on yellow fever vaccine responses in identical twins.

Sequencing used CD4+ T cells sorted from blood. The receptors shown here come from a young woman in good health. Each CDR3 is given with its conserved first and last residue. The order of the fields is clone size, J gene, V gene, D gene, CDR3 protein, CDR3 DNA. A D gene is named only where the DNA matches it firmly. For some rows the clone size is stated as once, few or many, or as a class when expanded; others skip it.

few | TRBJ2-2 | TRBV7-2 | NA | CASSFRGPGELFF | TGTGCCAGCAGTTTCCGCGGCCCCGGGGAGCTGTTTTTT
NA | TRBJ2-5 | TRBV10-3 | TRBD1 | CAIRDGQGVETQYF | TGTGCCATCAGGGACGGGCAGGGGGTAGAGACCCAGTACTTC
few | TRBJ2-1 | TRBV18 | TRBD2 | CASSPPSLAGVVEQFF | TGTGCCAGCTCACCACCGAGCCTAGCGGGAGTTGTAGAGCAGTTCTTC
NA | TRBJ1-5 | TRBV28 | TRBD1 | CASSETGTGVVGNQPQHF | TGTGCCAGCAGTGAAACCGGGACAGGGGTTGTTGGCAATCAGCCCCAGCATTTT
NA | TRBJ2-5 | TRBV2 | TRBD2 | CASGPSGGHQTQYF | TGTGCCAGTGGGCCAAGCGGGGGCCATCAGACCCAGTACTTC
few | TRBJ2-1 | TRBV20-1 | TRBD2 | CSGRLAGAILGFPFF | TGCAGTGGTCGACTAGCGGGAGCTATTTTAGGATTCCCGTTCTTC
many | TRBJ1-2 | TRBV5-6 | NA | CASNGGAGYGYTF | TGTGCCAGCAACGGAGGGGCCGGGTATGGCTACACCTTC
NA | TRBJ1-2 | TRBV27 | NA | CASSLSGTGYTF | TGTGCCAGCAGTTTATCCGGGACTGGCTACACCTTC
NA | TRBJ2-3 | TRBV5-4 | NA | CASSAGGLGIYTQYF | TGTGCCAGCAGCGCCGGCGGGCTAGGGATATATACGCAGTATTTT
few | TRBJ1-1 | TRBV7-8 | TRBD1 | CASSLVGDSLTEAFF | TGTGCCAGCAGCTTAGTAGGGGACAGCCTAACCGAAGCTTTCTTT
NA | TRBJ2-7 | TRBV20-1 | TRBD2 | CSARDLGTSGRAIYEQYF | TGCAGTGCTAGAGATCTAGGGACTAGCGGGAGGGCCATTTACGAGCAGTACTTC
few | TRBJ1-2 | TRBV4-1 | NA | CASSQDPAGSLSNYGYTF | TGCGCCAGCAGCCAAGACCCCGCGGGGAGTCTCTCTAACTATGGCTACACCTTC
NA | TRBJ2-1 | TRBV24-1 | TRBD1 | CATSGIGTGAYNEQFF | TGTGCCACCAGTGGCATCGGGACAGGGGCCTACAATGAGCAGTTCTTC
NA | TRBJ2-7 | TRBV11-2 | NA | CASSPEGTGPYEQYF | TGTGCCAGCAGCCCCGAAGGGACGGGACCCTACGAGCAGTACTTC
few | TRBJ2-5 | TRBV3-1 | NA | CASSPSLRGETQYF | TGTGCCAGCAGCCCCTCGTTAAGGGGAGAGACCCAGTACTTC
few | TRBJ2-3 | TRBV6-2/TRBV6-3 | TRBD2 | CASSSVAGTQYF | TGTGCCAGCAGTTCAGTAGCGGGAACGCAGTATTTT
few | TRBJ2-7 | TRBV12-3/TRBV12-4 | NA | CASSFFVQGGEQYF | TGTGCCAGCAGTTTCTTTGTGCAGGGCGGCGAGCAGTACTTC
many | TRBJ2-2 | TRBV24-1 | NA | CATRPTGTGELFF | TGTGCCACCAGACCGACAGGCACCGGGGAGCTGTTTTTT
many | TRBJ2-7 | TRBV12-3/TRBV12-4 | NA | CASSLRGGSYEQYF | TGTGCCAGCAGTTTAAGGGGTGGCTCCTACGAGCAGTACTTC
NA | TRBJ1-6 | TRBV7-2 | NA | CASSLAWGGYSPLHF | TGTGCCAGCAGCTTAGCATGGGGGGGTTATTCACCCCTCCACTTT
NA | TRBJ2-7 | TRBV20-1 | TRBD1 | CSANLDRVTYEQYF | TGCAGTGCTAATCTTGACAGGGTGACCTACGAGCAGTACTTC
NA | TRBJ2-3 | TRBV10-3 | NA | CAISDASTDTQYF | TGTGCCATCAGTGATGCTAGCACAGATACGCAGTATTTT
NA | TRBJ2-7 | TRBV29-1 | TRBD2 | CSVRGSGLAGAYYEQYF | TGCAGCGTTAGGGGGTCAGGACTAGCGGGGGCGTACTACGAGCAGTACTTC
NA | TRBJ2-7 | TRBV28 | NA | CASSLMKTGSGEQYF | TGTGCCAGCAGTTTAATGAAGACGGGTTCGGGCGAGCAGTACTTC
NA | TRBJ2-7 | TRBV20-1 | TRBD2 | CSASPGLAGSYEQYF | TGCAGTGCTTCACCGGGACTAGCGGGCTCCTACGAGCAGTACTTC
NA | TRBJ2-5 | TRBV14 | NA | CASSLTQGTQYF | TGTGCCAGCAGCCTAACCCAAGGGACCCAGTACTTC
few | TRBJ2-1 | TRBV11-2 | NA | CASSLDGLNSRIYNEQFF | TGTGCCAGCAGCTTAGATGGGCTTAATAGCAGGATCTACAATGAGCAGTTCTTC
NA | TRBJ2-4 | TRBV6-5 | NA | CASSWAEGTRGNIQYF | TGTGCCAGCAGTTGGGCCGAGGGCACCCGGGGAAACATTCAGTACTTC
many | TRBJ2-7 | TRBV7-9 | NA | CASSLGRHEQYF | TGTGCCAGCAGCTTAGGGCGCCACGAGCAGTACTTC
few | TRBJ2-1 | TRBV11-2 | TRBD1 | CASSRGQGAPYEQFF | TGTGCCAGCAGCCGTGGACAGGGGGCGCCGTATGAGCAGTTCTTC
NA | TRBJ2-5 | TRBV11-2 | TRBD2 | CASGATSGAQLAQYF | TGTGCCTCGGGGGCGACTAGCGGGGCCCAACTGGCCCAGTACTTC